One sample yielded the 22 T cell receptor beta chains listed below, sequenced in a study of beta chain features in type 1 diabetes. Of the isolated RNA, all was reverse transcribed, and so the sequenced material was expressed TCRB transcripts. The assay was immunoSEQ multiplex PCR, and TCRdb's table has in-frame clones only and misses some. The sample has approximately 380,000 clones, more than 12% seen once; the top ten hold about 0.02%. Material: naive CD4+ T cells from blood. These receptors came from a woman younger than 30 in good health.

The chain combines TRBV5-6 with TRBJ1-1, with D possibly matching TRBD1 (6 bases). The CDR3 extends over 16 amino acids. Germline lookup yields CDR1 SGHDT and CDR2 YYEEEE. Trimming cost V 6 bases and J 3 bases, with 21 bases left between them. CDR3 in amino acids: CASILVGGRWDTEAFF. The DNA of the CDR3 is TGTGCCAGCATCCTAGTTGGGGGCAGGTGGGACACTGAAGCTTTCTTT.

This chain links TRBV21-1 with TRBJ2-5; the table's D call of TRBD2 was not tested on the DNA. TRBV21-1 is a documented pseudogene. The CDR3 runs to 8 residues. CDR3 DNA sequence: TGTGCCACGGAGACCCAGTACTTC. Encoded protein: CATETQYF.

This clone was observed a few times. This sample also contains other DNA sequences that code for the same CDR3. V gene TRBV7-9 combines with J gene TRBJ2-1, with 8 bases identical to TRBD2. With 5 bases clipped from V and 4 bases from J, the junction kept 7 bases outside the gene matches. The CDR3 covers 15 residues. Germline V gene sequence: CDR1 SEHNR, CDR2 FQNEAQ (reference sequence). The CDR3 nucleotides read TGTGCCAGCAGCCCCAGCGGGAGTTCGTACAATGAGCAGTTCTTC. It codes for CASSPSGSSYNEQFF.

This clone was counted between two and nine times. The V and J genes are TRBV4-2 and TRBJ2-1, with 12 nucleotides matching TRBD1. With V trimmed by 0 bases and J by 8 bases, 8 bases remained unmatched. CDR3 size: 17 residues. Germline CDR1 LGHNA, CDR2 YNFKEQ. CDR3 bases: TGTGCCAGCAGCCAAGATGTTTTGGGACAGGGGGCCGATGAGCAGTTCTTC. It yields the protein CASSQDVLGQGADEQFF.

A few counts support this clone. The V call is TRBV7-2, the J call TRBJ2-1; 13 nucleotides line up with TRBD2. CDR3 length: 15 amino acids. V was clipped by 5 bases and J by 7 bases; unmatched bases: 5. From germline, CDR1 is SGHTA and CDR2 FQGNSA. Written as DNA, the CDR3 is TGTGCCAGCAGCCTTGGACTAGCGGGGGATAATGAGCAGTTCTTC. Translating it yields CASSLGLAGDNEQFF.

V is TRBV5-6 and J is TRBJ1-5; maybe TRBD1 (5 bases). The CDR3 is made up of 14 amino acids. Trimming removed 1 base from V and 6 bases from J, with 11 bases in between. Per the germline V gene, CDR1 is SGHDT and CDR2 is YYEEEE. As DNA, the CDR3 is TGTGCCAGCAGCTTGTCCCAGGGCCGTCAGCCCCAGCATTTT. Residues: CASSLSQGRQPQHF. Together with reference TRBV5-6 and TRBJ1-5, the CDR3 gives the full variable domain: DAGVTQSPTHLIKTRGQQVTLRCSPKSGHDTVSWYQQALGQGPQFIFQYYEEEERQRGNFPDRFSGHQFPNYSSELNVNALLLGDSALYLCASSLSQGRQPQHFGDGTRLSIL.

This chain uses TRBV14 with TRBJ2-5; 8 positions match TRBD2. J was trimmed by 2 bases and V by 5 bases; bases with no gene match: 13. The CDR3 is 17 residues long. Germline V gives CDR1 SGHDN, CDR2 FVKESK. CDR3 in DNA: TGTGCCAGCAGCAGAGAGCGGGGGACTAGGTTACAAGAGACCCAGTACTTC. Its translation: CASSRERGTRLQETQYF. Filled out from reference TRBV14 and TRBJ2-5, the complete variable domain reads EAGVTQFPSHSVIEKGQTVTLRCDPISGHDNLYWYRRVMGKEIKFLLHFVKESKQDESGMPNNRFLAERTGGTYSTLKVQPAELEDSGVYFCASSRERGTRLQETQYFGPGTRLLVL.

The chain is built from TRBV7-3 and TRBJ2-7, with 8 bases aligning to TRBD2. In germline, CDR1 is SGHTA, CDR2 FQGTGA. This CDR3 region has 15 residues. V lost 0 bases to trimming and J lost 1 base; unmatched junction nucleotides: 2. CDR3 in amino acids: CASSLTGLVSYEQYF. The CDR3 nucleotides are TGTGCCAGCAGCTTAACGGGACTAGTTTCCTACGAGCAGTACTTC.

The chain is built from TRBV6-4 and TRBJ2-1; D uncertain. Germline V gene sequence: CDR1 MRHNA, CDR2 SNTAGT. The V end lost 2 bases, the J end lost 3 bases, and 8 bases lay between the germline ends. This CDR3 is built from 14 residues. The CDR3 coding sequence is TGTGCCAGCAGTGACGGCTCGTTCTACAATGAGCAGTTCTTC. It translates to CASSDGSFYNEQFF.

This clone was detected only a few times. The gene calls are TRBV14 and TRBJ2-1, with 11 bases aligning to TRBD2. The germline V gene has CDR1 SGHDN and CDR2 FVKESK. The ends lost 0 bases at V and 6 bases at J; junction bases unmatched: 10. This CDR3 spans 18 amino acids. CDR3 in amino acids: CASSQEGPLAGGFNEQFF. The DNA for the CDR3 is TGTGCCAGCAGCCAAGAGGGACCCCTAGCGGGAGGTTTCAATGAGCAGTTCTTC.

This chain links TRBV13 with TRBJ2-1; the match to TRBD1 covers 10 bases. Germline assignment: CDR1 PRHDT and CDR2 FYEKMQ (reference sequence). The CDR3 has 16 amino acids. The V gene end was trimmed by 5 bases and the J gene end by 1 base; junction bases not matched to a gene: 5. The CDR3 loop is CASSPRTGGSYNEQFF. CDR3 DNA sequence: TGTGCCAGCAGCCCCCGGACAGGGGGTTCCTACAATGAGCAGTTCTTC.

This clone was seen a handful of times. The chain has TRBV18 and TRBJ2-6, with 10 bases identical to TRBD1. The CDR3 runs to 19 residues. Trimming took 3 bases from V and 1 from J; bases not matched to a gene: 9. Looked up from germline, CDR1 is KGHSH and CDR2 is LQKENI. In DNA form, the CDR3 reads TGTGCCAGCTCACCTTTACCGACAGGGGGCATATCTGGGGCCAACGTCCTGACTTTC. Amino acids: CASSPLPTGGISGANVLTF.

The gene calls are TRBV21-1 and TRBJ2-7; the listed D gene, TRBD2, was not tested against the DNA. TRBV21-1 is a pseudogene segment. This CDR3 has 13 amino acids. CDR3 amino acids: CATAYSGSDEQYF. CDR3 DNA sequence: TGTGCCACCGCTTATAGCGGGAGCGACGAGCAGTACTTC.

This rearrangement joins TRBV7-2 to TRBJ2-1, with 7 positions matching TRBD2. Germline V CDR1 and CDR2: SGHTA, FQGNSA. There are 16 residues in the CDR3. The J segment lost 0 bases and the V segment lost 3 bases, leaving 5 bases of the junction unmatched. For the CDR3, the DNA is TGTGCCAGCAGCTTTCCGCGCGGGAGCTCCTACAATGAGCAGTTCTTC. Amino acids: CASSFPRGSSYNEQFF.

V gene TRBV28 combines with J gene TRBJ2-7; 8 bases agree with TRBD1. The CDR3 loop spans 13 amino acids. Germline CDR1 is MDHEN and CDR2 is SYDVKM. With V trimmed by 6 bases and J by 6 bases, 7 bases remained unmatched. The CDR3 DNA reads TGTGCCAGCAGGCCGGACAGGGTGGGCGAGCAGTACTTC. Its protein is CASRPDRVGEQYF.

This clone was detected once. This chain joins TRBV27 and TRBJ2-7; TRBD2 agrees at 9 bases. This CDR3 is built from 13 residues. Trimming cost V 6 bases and J 7 bases; bases outside gene matches: 7. CDR1 and CDR2 (germline): MNHEY, SMNVEV (reference sequence). The DNA of the CDR3 is TGTGCCAGCAGGGGTGCGGGAGGGCGTGAGCAGTACTTC. Amino acids: CASRGAGGREQYF.

The rearrangement joins TRBV5-1 to TRBJ2-1; 10 bases map to TRBD1. The CDR3 covers 16 residues. The germline gives CDR1 SGHRS, CDR2 YFSETQ. V trimming: 6 bases; J trimming: 2 bases; junction bases outside the gene matches: 8. DNA for the CDR3: TGCGCCAGCAAACCGGACAGGGGGTATGCCTACAATGAGCAGTTCTTC. This encodes CASKPDRGYAYNEQFF.

This clone was counted a few times. The chain uses TRBV30 and TRBJ2-1; the match to TRBD2 covers 14 bases. V lost 2 bases, J lost 5 bases, and 11 bases stayed unmatched. In germline, CDR1 is GTSNPN, CDR2 SVGIG (reference sequence). The CDR3 contains 18 residues. CDR3 DNA sequence: TGTGCCTGGAGTTTGCCCGGGACTAGCGGGAGTAGGGACAATGAGCAGTTCTTC. Amino acids: CAWSLPGTSGSRDNEQFF.

The chain is built from TRBV29-1 and TRBJ1-1; perhaps TRBD1 as D (5 bases). V was shortened by 6 bases and J by 3 bases, with 17 bases between the two germline ends. Germline lookup yields CDR1 SQVTM and CDR2 ANQGSEA. The CDR3 has 14 residues. The CDR3 DNA reads as TGCAGCGTCTTCAACTCCAGGGTTTACACTGAAGCTTTCTTT. Its translation: CSVFNSRVYTEAFF.

In this sample, this clone turned up a few times. The rearrangement uses TRBV29-1 and TRBJ2-3, with TRBD2 as a possible D gene (6 bases). The CDR3 is 12 residues long. Trimming shortened V by 7 bases and J by 2 bases, and 10 bases separated the two germline ends. The germline gives CDR1 SQVTM, CDR2 ANQGSEA. The CDR3 coding sequence is TGCAGCGGGGGGGACTTCACAGATACGCAGTATTTT. Translated, it gives CSGGDFTDTQYF.

The chain joins TRBV4-2 to TRBJ2-3; D is perhaps TRBD2 (6 bases). Trimming left V 0 bases short and J 4 bases short, with 20 bases between. This CDR3 comprises 18 residues. Germline V lookup: CDR1 LGHNA, CDR2 YNFKEQ. The DNA of the CDR3 is TGTGCCAGCAGCCAAGAACGGGCGGGACCGCAAGACGCAGATACGCAGTATTTT. Protein product: CASSQERAGPQDADTQYF.

This chain's CDR3 is CASSDTSLDEQFF. The CDR3 DNA sequence: TGTGCCAGCAGTGATACTAGCCTCGATGAGCAGTTCTTC. The chain couples TRBV6-4 to TRBJ2-1; tentatively, D is TRBD2 (6 bases). This CDR3 contains 13 residues. Trimming took 3 bases from V and 8 from J, leaving 11 bases between them. CDR1 and CDR2 (germline): MRHNA, SNTAGT.